This T cell receptor (beta chain) is drawn from a study of T cell responses to AZD1222 COVID-19 vaccine. Study-wide results and limits: Possibly, clonal diversity was underestimated; donors were largely white British and included more females. Within unmutated variant regions lay the reported targets of nearly half of spike-specific TCRs. When two AZD1222 doses had been given, Spike-specific TCR breadth and depth rose.

Germline V CDR1 and CDR2: MNHEY, SVGAGI. Trimming cost V 1 base and J 6 bases, with 10 bases left between them. The CDR3 spans 13 residues. Only in-frame clones appear in the TCRdb table, and some are missing; sequencing was by immunoSEQ multiplex PCR. Altogether some 120,000 clones are present, about nine tenths being singletons, with the ten largest covering around 1.6%. Concerning this clone: The antigen is not known.

This chain connects TRBV6-5 to TRBJ2-7; TRBD2 might be the D (5 bases). The receptor was isolated from an adult in good health. Sequencing was performed on peripheral blood, taken on day 0 of AZD1222 vaccination. The DNA for the CDR3 is TGTGCCAGCAGTTACTACGGGGTCGGCGAGCAGTACTTC. It yields the protein CASSYYGVGEQYF.